The TCR beta chain under discussion was sequenced for a study of shared clonotypes between healthy human individuals. Study background: Donors were a couple of women and a few men aged 18 to 49.

On this clone itself: As yet, its antigen is unknown.

Study outcomes and limitations: Limitation of the genetic and exposure-history diversity represented came from the few donors. Only blood samples were collected, and tissue repertoires likely differ.

Scientists sequenced DNA from unsorted PBMC on ten immunoSEQ deep assay plates. Produced via immunoSEQ multiplex PCR; TCRdb's table is partial and in-frame only. The data contain fewer than 550,000 clones, over 60% of them singletons. The receptor's source is a woman aged 40 to 49 in good health. Some clones in this sample may be carry-over from other donors' samples. The sequenced material came from PBMCs.

CDR3 DNA: TGCGCCAGCAGCTGGACTGGGACAGCTTTCACAGATACGCAGTATTTT. It is translated as CASSWTGTAFTDTQYF. V and J are TRBV5-1 and TRBJ2-3, with 7 bases that match TRBD1. The germline gives CDR1 SGHRS, CDR2 YFSETQ. Trimming cost V 3 bases and J 2 bases; bases outside gene matches: 9. The CDR3 is made up of 16 amino acids.